These T cell receptor beta chains were read from a single sample in a study of cytomegalovirus exposure and HLA in healthy donors. The table came from immunoSEQ multiplex PCR; TCRdb's copy has only in-frame clones and leaves some out. This repertoire includes tens of thousands of clones. Sequencing was done on a sample of PBMCs. The receptors were sampled from a man aged 50-59 years in good health and CMV-seropositive. Each CDR3 is given with its conserved first and last residue. A D gene is named only where the DNA matches it firmly.

V gene	D gene	J gene	CDR3 DNA	CDR3 protein
TRBV18	-	TRBJ1-2	TGTGCCAGCTCACCAGGCTCAGACTATGGCTACACCTTC	CASSPGSDYGYTF
TRBV9	-	TRBJ2-4	TGTGCCAGCAGCGCCAGAGAGGGGGGGACGGACATTCAGTACTTC	CASSAREGGTDIQYF
TRBV5-1	-	TRBJ2-3	TGCGCCAGCAGCAGGACACCCTCCGGCACAGATACGCAGTATTTT	CASSRTPSGTDTQYF
TRBV15	-	TRBJ1-2	TGTGCCACCAGCAGAGTGGAGGTCGGGTATGGCTACACCTTC	CATSRVEVGYGYTF
TRBV5-1	TRBD2	TRBJ2-3	TGCGCCAGCAGCTCTAGCGGGATTGCAGATACGCAGTATTTT	CASSSSGIADTQYF
TRBV6-5	TRBD1	TRBJ1-4	TGTGCCAGCAAGGGGGCTGCAACTAATGAAAAACTGTTTTTT	CASKGAATNEKLFF
TRBV18	-	TRBJ1-1	TGTGCCAGCTCTTCTCAGGAGGATAACACTGAAGCTTTCTTT	CASSSQEDNTEAFF
TRBV7-6	-	TRBJ2-7	TGTGCCAGCAGCTCCCCGACCCGGAGCTCCTACGAGCAGTACTTC	CASSSPTRSSYEQYF
TRBV4-2	-	TRBJ2-2	TGTGCCAGCAGCCAAGCTAGTGGTGGATACACCGGGGAGCTGTTTTTT	CASSQASGGYTGELFF
TRBV7-2	-	TRBJ1-1	TGTGCCAGCGGGTACGCGGGGAACACTGAAGCTTTCTTT	CASGYAGNTEAFF
TRBV29-1	-	TRBJ2-7	TGCAGCGTACAGCGGCCAGGCTTACGGGGGGAGCAGTACTTC	CSVQRPGLRGEQYF
TRBV27	TRBD2	TRBJ2-1	TGTGCCAGCAGTTTATCGATAATTAGCGGGAGATCTTCCTACAATGAGCAGTTCTTC	CASSLSIISGRSSYNEQFF
TRBV13	-	TRBJ1-1	TGTGCCAGCAGCCCCCAGAACACTGAAGCTTTCTTT	CASSPQNTEAFF
TRBV27	-	TRBJ1-2	TGTGCCAGCAGTTACAACACTAACTATGGCTACACCTTC	CASSYNTNYGYTF
TRBV18	-	TRBJ1-1	TGTGCCAGCTCACCCATGGACAGTTTAAACACTGAAGCTTTCTTT	CASSPMDSLNTEAFF
TRBV14	TRBD1	TRBJ1-1	TGTGCCAGCATCCTAACAGGGGACACTGAAGCTTTCTTT	CASILTGDTEAFF
TRBV5-1	-	TRBJ2-1	TGCGCCAGCAGCTTGGCCGCCAGGCAGTCCTACAATGAGCAGTTCTTC	CASSLAARQSYNEQFF
TRBV30	TRBD2	TRBJ2-1	TGTGCCTGGAGCCCATCCCTAGCGGGAGGGCTCTATGAGCAGTTCTTC	CAWSPSLAGGLYEQFF
TRBV18	-	TRBJ2-5	TGTGCCAGCTCACCACCAGGGGAAGAGACCCAGTACTTC	CASSPPGEETQYF
TRBV4-2	-	TRBJ2-1	TGTGCCAGCAGCCAAGATCGTACGTGGAGCTCCTACAATGAGCAGTTCTTC	CASSQDRTWSSYNEQFF
TRBV13	-	TRBJ2-7	TGTGCCAGCAGCTTTGGGAGCGACTACGAGCAGTACTTC	CASSFGSDYEQYF
TRBV6-5	TRBD2	TRBJ2-1	TGTGCCAGCAGCCCCTTAGCGGGATTGCAGTTCTTC	CASSPLAGLQFF
TRBV7-2	-	TRBJ1-3	TGTGCCAGCAGCGCTGCAGGGCTCTCTGGAAACACCATATATTTT	CASSAAGLSGNTIYF
TRBV30	TRBD1	TRBJ1-5	TGTGCCTGGAGTGTAGGGACAGGGATTAATCAGCCCCAGCATTTT	CAWSVGTGINQPQHF
TRBV7-9	-	TRBJ2-7	TGTGCCAGCAGCTTACTTGTCGCAGTTGCCGACGAGCAGTACTTC	CASSLLVAVADEQYF
TRBV11-3	TRBD2	TRBJ2-3	TGTGCCAGCAGCTTATGGGAAGCGGGAGATCGGGATACGCAGTATTTT	CASSLWEAGDRDTQYF
TRBV6-5	TRBD1	TRBJ2-2	TGTGCCAGCAGTTACCAATCAGGGGGCGTTACCGGGGAGCTGTTTTTT	CASSYQSGGVTGELFF
TRBV5-4	TRBD1	TRBJ1-5	TGTGCCAGCAGGGACGGACAGGGGTCGGGGCCCCAGCATTTT	CASRDGQGSGPQHF
TRBV19	-	TRBJ1-2	TGTGCCAGTAGTACCCCCCCCCGGGGTGGCTACACCTTC	CASSTPPRGGYTF
TRBV29-1	-	TRBJ2-1	TGCAGCGTTGAGGGTCTAGCGTACAGCGACAATGAGCAGTTCTTC	CSVEGLAYSDNEQFF
TRBV6-5	-	TRBJ1-1	TGTGCCAGCAGTTACGGACAGAACCCTGGGACTGAAGCTTTCTTT	CASSYGQNPGTEAFF
TRBV4-1	TRBD2	TRBJ2-1	TGCGCCAGCAGCCTCAAGATCCCAGTAGCGGGAGGGCCTCCCTACAATGAGCAGTTCTTC	CASSLKIPVAGGPPYNEQFF
TRBV18	-	TRBJ1-5	TGTGCCAGCTCACCACCGGGAGGGGAGGGTCAGCCCCAGCATTTT	CASSPPGGEGQPQHF
TRBV6-5	-	TRBJ1-1	TGTGCCAGCAGTTACACTGTGGGCCAGCCTAACACTGAAGCTTTCTTT	CASSYTVGQPNTEAFF
TRBV25-1	-	TRBJ1-1	TGTGCCAGCAGTGAATCCAGGGGAATGAACACTGAAGCTTTCTTT	CASSESRGMNTEAFF
TRBV11-2	-	TRBJ1-1	TGTGCCAGCAGCTTAGATTCGGGTGAAGCTTTCTTT	CASSLDSGEAFF
TRBV7-6	-	TRBJ1-1	TGTGCCAGCAGCTTACAGGGTCTCACTGAAGCTTTCTTT	CASSLQGLTEAFF
TRBV30	TRBD1	TRBJ2-1	TGTGCCTGGAGTCCGCAGGGACAGGGGAAATACAATGAGCAGTTCTTC	CAWSPQGQGKYNEQFF
TRBV6-5	-	TRBJ1-2	TGTGCCAGCAGTTACGTTCAGGGGAGAGCTAACTATGGCTACACCTTC	CASSYVQGRANYGYTF
TRBV19	-	TRBJ2-3	TGTGCCAGTAGTAAGCCAGGGGAACTTACGCAGTATTTT	CASSKPGELTQYF
TRBV7-2	-	TRBJ1-1	TGTGCCAGCAGCGCGCAACAGGGGAACACTGAAGCTTTCTTT	CASSAQQGNTEAFF
TRBV2	TRBD1	TRBJ2-5	TGTGCCAGCAAGGCTGGGACAGGACAAGAGACCCAGTACTTC	CASKAGTGQETQYF
TRBV5-4	TRBD1	TRBJ2-3	TGTGCCAGCAGCTCCGGGGGGACAGGGAATCCAGATACGCAGTATTTT	CASSSGGTGNPDTQYF
TRBV9	-	TRBJ1-1	TGTGCCAGCAGCGTAGCCCGGGACACCATGAACACTGAAGCTTTCTTT	CASSVARDTMNTEAFF
TRBV18	TRBD1	TRBJ1-5	TGTGCCAGCTCACCAAGACAGGGAGATCAGCCCCAGCATTTT	CASSPRQGDQPQHF
TRBV30	TRBD2	TRBJ2-2	TGTGCCTGGAGTGTAGGGGCTAGCGGGGCGACCGGGGAGCTGTTTTTT	CAWSVGASGATGELFF
TRBV27	TRBD1	TRBJ2-7	TGTGCCAGCAGCCCGAGACAGGGGGCTCACGAGCAGTACTTC	CASSPRQGAHEQYF
TRBV18	TRBD2	TRBJ2-1	TGTGCCAGCTCACTCCGGACTAGCGGGAGTGTTGATGAGCAGTTCTTC	CASSLRTSGSVDEQFF